A single sample is the source of the 21 T cell receptor beta chains below, sequenced in a study of molecular identifiers for immune sequencing clone quantification. MiXCR, run by TCRdb on the PCR reads, gives a single entry per CDR3 protein. Of 300,000 to 400,000 distinct CDR3 sequences listed, roughly 23% are singletons. The sample was naive CD8+ T cells from blood, with Jurkat cell RNA spiked in. Subset denoted: FACS-sorted CD8+CD4-CCR7+CD45RA+ naive T cells. The receptors here all came from a human donor in good health. Some libraries in this study had Jurkat cell RNA spiked in.

As to this clonotype: This may stem from a read error, because a much larger clone lies one nucleotide away. The CDR3 carries no conserved terminal phenylalanine or tryptophan, so it likely arises from a read error. V gene TRBV20-1 combines with J gene TRBJ1-1; possible D gene TRBD1, 6 bases. From germline, CDR1 is DFQATT and CDR2 SNEGSKA (reference sequence). CDR3 length: 12 amino acids. Deletions cut 6 bases from V and 7 bases from J, with 15 bases between. The CDR3, as DNA: TGCAGTGCCCCCAGGGGAATTATTGAAGCTTTCTCT. Encoded protein: CSAPRGIIEAFS.

This clonotype was recorded many times. The rearrangement links TRBV19 to TRBJ2-7, with D perhaps TRBD1 (5 bases). The length of the CDR3 is 13 residues. Germline V gene sequence: CDR1 LNHDA, CDR2 SQIVND (reference sequence). Deletions cut 9 bases from V and 2 bases from J, with 14 bases between. The CDR3, as DNA: TGTGCCAGCAGCATTGGGGCCACCTACGAGCAGTACTTC. It codes for CASSIGATYEQYF.

In this sample, this clonotype turned up many times. The rearrangement uses TRBV4-1 and TRBJ2-6; D gene uncertain. This CDR3 contains 13 residues. Germline CDR1 and CDR2: MGHRA and YSYEKL. V was cut by 4 bases and J by 3 bases, with 4 bases left in between. CDR3 nucleotides: TGCGCCAGCAGCCTAGATGGGGCCAACGTCCTGACTTTC. This gives the protein CASSLDGANVLTF.

This clonotype was found many times. The chain is built from TRBV7-8 and TRBJ2-5; the match to TRBD2 covers 7 bases. Trimming removed 5 bases from V and 1 base from J; junction bases left unmatched: 10. Per the germline V gene, CDR1 is SGHVS and CDR2 is FQNEAQ. The CDR3 totals 16 residues. The CDR3 DNA follows: TGTGCCAGCAGCCCACTACTAAGCGGGGTCCAAGAGACCCAGTACTTC. This gives the protein CASSPLLSGVQETQYF.

At least ten counts were recorded for this clonotype. This CDR3 is CSARGLAENEQYF. Here the CDR3 DNA reads TGCAGTGCTAGGGGCCTAGCGGAGAACGAGCAGTACTTC. V gene TRBV20-1 combines with J gene TRBJ2-7, with 7 bases fitting TRBD2. J gave up 5 bases and V 3 bases, and 7 bases lay outside the gene matches. This CDR3 comprises 13 residues. CDR1 DFQATT and CDR2 SNEGSKA come from the germline V gene (reference sequence).

As concerns this clonotype: The junction differs from germline at one of its ends, possibly a read error. This rearrangement joins TRBV11-2 to TRBJ2-1, with 8 bases identical to TRBD1. The CDR3 length is 16 residues. Looked up from germline, CDR1 is SGHAT and CDR2 is FQNNGV. CDR3 DNA sequence: TGTGCCAGCAGCTTAATCGGTTTTCTGACAGGGGATGAGCAGCTCTTC. Its protein product is CASSLIGFLTGDEQLF.

This clonotype occurred many times. CDR3 sequence reads: CASTYRGHSNTQYF. Here the CDR3 DNA reads TGTGCCAGCACCTACAGGGGACATTCAAATACGCAGTATTTT. The V gene is TRBV12-3 or TRBV12-4, the J gene TRBJ2-3; 7 positions agree with TRBD1. The J segment lost 7 bases and the V segment lost 7 bases, leaving 11 bases of the junction unmatched. The CDR3 sequence is 14 residues long.

This clonotype was counted at least ten times. The chain links TRBV27 to TRBJ2-1, with D possibly matching TRBD1 (6 bases). The germline CDR1 and CDR2 sequences are MNHEY and SMNVEV (reference sequence). CDR3 length: 14 residues. Trimming shortened V by 9 bases and J by 2 bases, and 14 bases separated the two germline ends. In DNA, the CDR3 is TGTGCCAGTAGCCAGGGGTCCCCCTACAATGAGCAGTTCTTC. Translated: CASSQGSPYNEQFF.

The V gene is TRBV11-2, the J gene TRBJ1-5; D not certain. Trimming stripped 4 bases from V and 5 bases from J, with 9 bases between. CDR1 and CDR2 (germline): SGHAT, FQNNGV. CDR3 length equals 13 residues. The CDR3 DNA sequence: TGTGCCAGCAGCTACGGCCCAGATCAGCCCCAGCATTTT. This encodes CASSYGPDQPQHF.

This clonotype was picked up many times. The DNA for the CDR3 is TGTGCCAGCAGCTTGGTAGCGGGGGTCACAGATACGCAGTATTTT. Its protein product is CASSLVAGVTDTQYF. The chain joins TRBV7-9 to TRBJ2-3, with 9 bases matching TRBD2. Germline-derived CDR1 and CDR2 are SEHNR and FQNEAQ (reference sequence). The CDR3 is made up of 15 amino acids. Losses at the gene ends were 3 bases for V and 2 bases for J; bases not matched to a gene: 3.

This rearrangement joins TRBV4-3 to TRBJ1-1; no clear D gene. V was trimmed by 4 bases and J by 3 bases, leaving 12 bases between them. The CDR3 is 14 amino acids. Looked up from germline, CDR1 is LGHNA and CDR2 is YSLEER. Here the CDR3 reads CASSPSAKDTEAFF. CDR3 DNA sequence: TGCGCCAGCAGCCCAAGCGCAAAAGACACTGAAGCTTTCTTT.

This clonotype occurred many times. The rearrangement uses TRBV19 and TRBJ2-2; the D call may be TRBD1 or TRBD2 (5 bases each). The CDR3 is 15 amino acids. V lost 6 bases to trimming and J lost 3 bases, with 14 bases between them. The germline V gene encodes CDR1 LNHDA and CDR2 SQIVND (reference sequence). CDR3: CASRGLVGDTGELFF. Written as DNA, the CDR3 is TGTGCCAGTAGAGGGCTGGTGGGGGACACCGGGGAGCTGTTTTTT.

With respect to this clonotype: A much larger clonotype is one base distant, so this may be a read error. The chain carries TRBV7-9 and TRBJ2-2; possible D gene TRBD2, 6 bases. The V end lost 5 bases, the J end lost 1 base, and 14 bases lay between the germline ends. The CDR3 has 16 amino acids. Germline V gene data show CDR1 as SEHNR and CDR2 as FQNEAQ (reference sequence). CDR3 nucleotide sequence: TGTGCCAGCAGCGGGCGGGGCAGCATGAACACCGGGGAGCTGTTTTTT. It specifies CASSGRGSMNTGELFF.

This clonotype was found a few times. CDR3 sequence reads: CASSQDQILSGEKLFF. CDR3 nucleotides: TGCGCCAGCAGCCAAGATCAGATCCTAAGTGGAGAAAAACTGTTTTTT. The chain joins TRBV4-3 to TRBJ1-4; D gene unclear. Germline CDR1 and CDR2: LGHNA and YSLEER. V lost 0 bases and J lost 8, with 16 bases in between. The CDR3 loop spans 16 amino acids.

Regarding this clonotype: Given a much more abundant clone one base away, this may be a read error. The rearrangement uses TRBV6-5 and TRBJ1-1, with no clear D. From germline, CDR1 is MNHEY and CDR2 SVGAGI. The CDR3 runs to 12 residues. Deletions cut 8 bases from V and 4 bases from J, with 11 bases between. Here the CDR3 DNA reads TGTGCCAGCGGGCTCGTGAGCACTGAAGCTTTCTTT. Translation: CASGLVSTEAFF.

This clonotype was counted a few times. The chain links TRBV10-2 to TRBJ2-4; 10 bases map to TRBD2. Germline CDR1 WSHSY, CDR2 SAAADI. The ends lost 5 bases at V and 3 bases at J; junction bases unmatched: 10. CDR3 length: 17 amino acids. CDR3 sequence: CASSQGLSGGGKNIQYF. DNA for the CDR3: TGCGCCAGCAGTCAGGGTCTCAGCGGGGGGGGCAAAAACATTCAGTACTTC.

The table lists this clonotype with many counts. The V gene is TRBV7-8, the J gene TRBJ2-1, with D perhaps TRBD1 or TRBD2 (5 bases each). Per the germline V gene, CDR1 is SGHVS and CDR2 is FQNEAQ. The CDR3 contains 18 residues. Trimming stripped 1 base from V and 0 bases from J, with 16 bases between. Written as DNA, the CDR3 is TGTGCCAGCAGCTTAGGGTATGTCGGGGCTAGCTCCTACAATGAGCAGTTCTTC. It translates to CASSLGYVGASSYNEQFF.

This clonotype has ten or more counts. V usage is TRBV5-1 and J usage is TRBJ1-2; D not certain. V lost 2 bases and J 0 bases, leaving 8 bases between the germline ends. There are 14 residues in the CDR3. Germline V gene lookup returns CDR1 SGHRS and CDR2 YFSETQ. Written as DNA, the CDR3 is TGCGCCAGCAGCTTCGACATAGCTAACTATGGCTACACCTTC. This encodes CASSFDIANYGYTF. The full variable domain, in which reference TRBV5-1 and TRBJ1-2 provide the parts outside the CDR3, is KAGVTQTPRYLIKTRGQQVTLSCSPISGHRSVSWYQQTPGQGLQFLFEYFSETQRNKGNFPGRFSGRQFSNSRSEMNVSTLELGDSALYLCASSFDIANYGYTFGSGTRLTVV.

The chain combines TRBV7-9 with TRBJ2-4, with TRBD1 matching 7 bases. CDR3 length equals 17 residues. The J segment lost 0 bases and the V segment lost 5 bases, leaving 10 bases of the junction unmatched. The V gene's germline CDR1 is SEHNR and CDR2 FQNEAQ (reference sequence). The CDR3 DNA follows: TGTGCCAGCAGCCCCATACAGGGGCTTTTAGCCAAAAACATTCAGTACTTC. Translation: CASSPIQGLLAKNIQYF.

The rearrangement joins TRBV5-1 to TRBJ2-5, with 13 bases aligning to TRBD2. Trimming removed 4 bases from V and 4 bases from J; junction bases left unmatched: 10. CDR1 is SGHRS, CDR2 YFSETQ, per germline. The CDR3 spans 17 residues. CDR3 coding DNA: TGCGCCAGCAGCAACACCAGGACTAGCGGGAGTCGAGAGACCCAGTACTTC. Protein sequence: CASSNTRTSGSRETQYF. Based on the CDR3 plus reference TRBV5-1 and TRBJ2-5, the full variable domain is KAGVTQTPRYLIKTRGQQVTLSCSPISGHRSVSWYQQTPGQGLQFLFEYFSETQRNKGNFPGRFSGRQFSNSRSEMNVSTLELGDSALYLCASSNTRTSGSRETQYFGPGTRLLVL.

This chain joins TRBV19 and TRBJ1-5; tentative D call: TRBD1 (5 bases). The CDR3 loop spans 14 amino acids. CDR1 is LNHDA, CDR2 SQIVND, per germline (reference sequence). The germline V and J ends were trimmed by 6 bases and 1 base, with 10 bases remaining between them. CDR3 protein: CASRSGRSNQPQHF. CDR3 nucleotide sequence: TGTGCCAGTAGGTCGGGACGAAGCAATCAGCCCCAGCATTTT.